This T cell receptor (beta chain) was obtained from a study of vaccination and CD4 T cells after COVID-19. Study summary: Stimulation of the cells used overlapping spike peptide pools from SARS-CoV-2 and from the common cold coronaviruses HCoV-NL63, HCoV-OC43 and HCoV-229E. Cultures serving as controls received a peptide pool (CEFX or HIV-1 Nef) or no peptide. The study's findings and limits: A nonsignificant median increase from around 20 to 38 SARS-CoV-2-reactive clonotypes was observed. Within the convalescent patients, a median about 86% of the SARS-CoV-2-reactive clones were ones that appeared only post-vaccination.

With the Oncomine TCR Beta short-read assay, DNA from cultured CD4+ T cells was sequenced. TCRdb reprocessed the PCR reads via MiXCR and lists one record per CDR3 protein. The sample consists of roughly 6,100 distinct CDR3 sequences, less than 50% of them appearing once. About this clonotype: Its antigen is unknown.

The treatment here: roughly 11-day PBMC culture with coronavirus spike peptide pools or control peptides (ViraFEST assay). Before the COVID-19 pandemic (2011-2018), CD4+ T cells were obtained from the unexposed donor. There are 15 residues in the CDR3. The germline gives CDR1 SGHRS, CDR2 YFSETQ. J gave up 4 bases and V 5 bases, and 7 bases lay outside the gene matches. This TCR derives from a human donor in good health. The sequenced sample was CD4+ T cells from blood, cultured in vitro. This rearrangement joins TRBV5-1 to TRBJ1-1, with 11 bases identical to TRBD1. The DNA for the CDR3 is TGCGCCAGCAGAGGAGGACAGGGGGCTCCCACTGAAGCTTTCTTT. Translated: CASRGGQGAPTEAFF.